This entry is about one TCR beta chain. Its specificity is unknown. An end of the junction differs from the germline gene, which may be a read error. This specimen comes from a study of graft-versus-host responses after intestinal transplantation. Produced via immunoSEQ multiplex PCR; TCRdb's table is partial and in-frame only. The table shows about 90,000 clones, with 88% occurring only once. CDR3 size: 14 residues. Germline V CDR1 and CDR2: SQVTM, ANQGSEA. This sequence originates from a human donor who was the organ donor for an intestinal transplant. V usage is TRBV29-1 and J usage is TRBJ2-1, with 8 bases lining up with TRBD2. Sequences were derived from unstimulated CD4+ T cells sorted from spleen or lymph node cells, sampled before transplant. The CDR3 region is CSVEDGRGREALVF. In nucleotides, the CDR3 is TGCAGCGTTGAAGATGGTAGAGGGCGGGAGGCCCTTGTCTTC.